Presented here are 26 T cell receptor beta chains from one specimen sequenced in a study of T cell responses to AZD1222 COVID-19 vaccine (dated by TCRdb to the early 2020s). Preparation of the library involved the immunoSEQ multiplex PCR assay. What TCRdb holds here is the immuneACCESS table cut down to in-frame rearrangements. Part of the clones is not present; checked against another copy, under half of the missing clones reflect an unresolved V gene, and the others are unexplained. The sample data list 65,000 to 85,000 clones, and approximately 90% of these were observed just once. The top ten clones comprise about 5.2% of the sample. This specimen's time point label, interpreted: baseline before first vaccination. The sequencing used peripheral blood, collected on day 0 of AZD1222 vaccination. The receptor set was obtained from an adult in good health.

This chain joins TRBV21-1 and TRBJ2-7; the D call of TRBD1 is as the table states it, not checked on the DNA. TRBV21-1 is a pseudogene locus. This CDR3 contains 16 residues. The DNA for the CDR3 is TGTGCCAGCAGCAATAGAGGACAGACACGCTCCTACGAGCAGTACTTC. Its translation is CASSNRGQTRSYEQYF.

The rearrangement uses TRBV12-5 and TRBJ2-3; TRBD1 matches at 10 bases. Trimming removed 1 base from V and 4 bases from J; junction bases left unmatched: 5. Germline V gene data show CDR1 as LGHNT and CDR2 as FRNRAP. This CDR3 region has 16 residues. As DNA, the CDR3 is TGTGCTAGTGGTTTGGGCGGGACAGGGGCGGCAGATACGCAGTATTTT. As protein: CASGLGGTGAADTQYF.

The V gene is TRBV30, the J gene TRBJ2-1; tentatively, D is TRBD2 (6 bases). The V end was cut by 2 bases, the J end by 0 bases, with 23 bases between. There are 19 residues in the CDR3. In germline, CDR1 is GTSNPN, CDR2 SVGIG (reference sequence). The CDR3 spells CAWSRVPGLNPSSYNEQFF. In nucleotides, the CDR3 is TGTGCCTGGAGTCGCGTCCCGGGACTGAACCCGAGCTCCTACAATGAGCAGTTCTTC.

On this clone: Other DNA variants within this sample encode the same CDR3. The J gene is TRBJ1-5, the V gene TRBV28; unclear D gene. Trimming removed 6 bases from V and 7 bases from J, with 10 bases in between. Looked up from germline, CDR1 is MDHEN and CDR2 is SYDVKM. The CDR3 is 12 amino acids. The CDR3: CASSLGYQPQHF. The CDR3, as DNA: TGTGCCAGCAGCCTCGGGTACCAGCCCCAGCATTTT.

This clone occurred once. This chain connects TRBV7-2 to TRBJ1-2, with TRBD1 identical over 7 bases. The CDR3 sequence is 16 residues long. The V and J ends lost 0 bases and 3 bases, in that order; junction bases with no gene match: 7. Germline lookup yields CDR1 SGHTA and CDR2 FQGNSA. The CDR3 reads CASSLATTGEDYGYTF. The CDR3 coding sequence is TGTGCCAGCAGCTTAGCGACCACAGGGGAGGACTATGGCTACACCTTC. Full variable domain (outside the CDR3, taken from reference TRBV7-2 and TRBJ1-2): GAGVSQSPSNKVTEKGKDVELRCDPISGHTALYWYRQSLGQGLEFLIYFQGNSAPDKSGLPSDRFSAERTGGSVSTLTIQRTQQEDSAVYLCASSLATTGEDYGYTFGSGTRLTVV.

The chain couples TRBV20-1 to TRBJ1-3; the D gene is possibly TRBD1 (5 bases). The germline gives CDR1 DFQATT, CDR2 SNEGSKA (reference sequence). V lost 1 base and J 8 bases, leaving 6 bases between the germline ends. The CDR3 sequence is 11 residues long. Here the CDR3 DNA reads TGCAGTGCTAGAGTGGGGGACACCATATATTTT. Translating gives CSARVGDTIYF.

V and J are TRBV5-1 and TRBJ1-1; 9 bases map to TRBD1. This CDR3 contains 15 residues. The V gene end was trimmed by 4 bases and the J gene end by 0 bases; junction bases not matched to a gene: 4. Germline CDR1 SGHRS, CDR2 YFSETQ. The chain's CDR3 is CASSTGQGMNTEAFF. The CDR3 DNA reads as TGCGCCAGCAGCACCGGACAGGGGATGAACACTGAAGCTTTCTTT. Full variable domain (remainder filled in from reference TRBV5-1 and TRBJ1-1): KAGVTQTPRYLIKTRGQQVTLSCSPISGHRSVSWYQQTPGQGLQFLFEYFSETQRNKGNFPGRFSGRQFSNSRSEMNVSTLELGDSALYLCASSTGQGMNTEAFFGQGTRLTVV.

V is TRBV11-2 and J is TRBJ2-2; perhaps TRBD1 as D (6 bases). This CDR3 is built from 15 residues. From germline, CDR1 is SGHAT and CDR2 FQNNGV. V was shortened by 7 bases and J by 0 bases, with 12 bases between the two germline ends. The CDR3 is CASNEQGSNTGELFF. The DNA of the CDR3 is TGTGCCAGCAACGAACAGGGTTCGAACACCGGGGAGCTGTTTTTT.

The gene calls are TRBV19 and TRBJ1-2; D is ambiguous. Germline CDR1 reads LNHDA; CDR2 reads SQIVND (reference sequence). This CDR3 has 11 amino acids. V was trimmed by 5 bases and J by 3 bases, leaving 4 bases between them. CDR3 residues: CASSPDYGYTF. The DNA for the CDR3 is TGTGCCAGTAGTCCGGACTATGGCTACACCTTC.

The gene calls are TRBV7-2 and TRBJ2-3; D call uncertain. Germline V gives CDR1 SGHTA, CDR2 FQGNSA. Trimming took off 8 bases at V and 0 bases at J, with 15 bases between the two ends. This CDR3 is built from 15 residues. CDR3 sequence (DNA): TGTGCCAGCGCGATTAACAGAGCTAGCACAGATACGCAGTATTTT. Its protein product is CASAINRASTDTQYF.

The chain employs TRBV18 and TRBJ1-5; no definite D call. CDR1 KGHSH and CDR2 LQKENI come from the germline V gene. Trimming cost V 0 bases and J 2 bases, with 11 bases left between them. The CDR3 is made up of 16 amino acids. The CDR3 reads CASSPPGLGRNQPQHF. CDR3 coding DNA: TGTGCCAGCTCACCACCGGGTCTGGGTCGCAATCAGCCCCAGCATTTT.

The rearrangement joins TRBV2 to TRBJ1-3; 7 bases are shared with TRBD1. J gave up 7 bases and V 5 bases, and 5 bases lay outside the gene matches. The CDR3 is 13 amino acids. CDR1 is SNHLY, CDR2 FYNNEI, per germline. The DNA of the CDR3 is TGTGCCAGCAGTACAGGGGCAGGGAACACCATATATTTT. It encodes CASSTGAGNTIYF. Based on the CDR3 plus reference TRBV2 and TRBJ1-3, the full variable domain is EPEVTQTPSHQVTQMGQEVILRCVPISNHLYFYWYRQILGQKVEFLVSFYNNEISEKSEIFDDQFSVERPDGSNFTLKIRSTKLEDSAMYFCASSTGAGNTIYFGEGSWLTVV.

The V gene is TRBV6-5, the J gene TRBJ1-1, with 9 bases identical to TRBD1. The V segment lost 5 bases and the J segment 5 bases; nucleotides outside the gene matches: 9. The germline V gene encodes CDR1 MNHEY and CDR2 SVGAGI. The CDR3 runs to 15 residues. The CDR3: CASSLGQGISTEAFF. The DNA of the CDR3 is TGTGCCAGCAGTCTAGGACAGGGGATTTCGACTGAAGCTTTCTTT.

As concerns this clone: Germline and junction disagree at one end, which may indicate a read error. The CDR3: CASSLGGNTDTQYF. The CDR3 DNA reads as TGTGCTAGCAGCTTAGGCGGGAACACAGATACGCAGTATTTT. This rearrangement joins TRBV7-7 to TRBJ2-3, with TRBD2 as a possible D gene (6 bases). Germline assignment: CDR1 SSHAT and CDR2 FNYEAQ (reference sequence). The CDR3 has 14 amino acids.

This clone appeared a single time. The CDR3 is CASSSGRGIDGNSPLHF. The CDR3 DNA reads TGTGCCAGCAGTTCCGGGAGAGGGATCGATGGTAATTCACCCCTCCACTTT. The gene calls are TRBV6-2 or TRBV6-3 and TRBJ1-6; D remains ambiguous. This CDR3 has 17 residues. V shed 4 bases and J shed 6 bases, with 19 bases lying between them. The germline gives CDR1 MNHEY, CDR2 SVGEGT.

J is TRBJ1-2 and V is TRBV19; TRBD1 matches at 7 bases. CDR1 is LNHDA and CDR2 is SQIVND in the germline V gene (reference sequence). V trimming: 5 bases; J trimming: 5 bases; junction bases outside the gene matches: 17. The CDR3 has 17 amino acids. In nucleotides, the CDR3 is TGTGCCAGTAGTTCTGAGACCGGGACAGAAATCGGGTATGGCTACACCTTC. It encodes CASSSETGTEIGYGYTF.

The chain couples TRBV2 to TRBJ2-1; either TRBD1 or TRBD2 may fit D (7 bases each). Germline assignment: CDR1 SNHLY and CDR2 FYNNEI. The CDR3 totals 15 residues. The germline V and J ends were trimmed by 4 bases and 9 bases, with 19 bases remaining between them. CDR3 nucleotides: TGTGCCAGCAGTGTGGGGGAGGGGGCGGTCGGTGAGCAGTTCTTC. This gives the protein CASSVGEGAVGEQFF.

This chain links TRBV7-9 with TRBJ2-6; TRBD1 is a possible D gene (7 bases). The CDR3 extends over 17 amino acids. CDR1 is SEHNR, CDR2 FQNEAQ, per germline (reference sequence). V was clipped by 5 bases and J by 0 bases, with 14 bases between them. CDR3 in DNA: TGTGCCAGCAGCCGCGGGACAGAGGTCTCTGGGGCCAACGTCCTGACTTTC. Residues: CASSRGTEVSGANVLTF. Looking up the rest from reference TRBV7-9 and TRBJ2-6 gives the full variable domain: DTGVSQNPRHKITKRGQNVTFRCDPISEHNRLYWYRQTLGQGPEFLTYFQNEAQLEKSRLLSDRFSAERPKGSFSTLEIQRTEQGDSAMYLCASSRGTEVSGANVLTFGAGSRLTVL.

The chain combines TRBV7-9 with TRBJ2-7; 8 bases agree with TRBD1. Losses at the gene ends were 2 bases for V and 0 bases for J; bases not matched to a gene: 3. Germline CDR1 is SEHNR and CDR2 is FQNEAQ (reference sequence). This CDR3 contains 15 residues. The CDR3 loop reads CASSLPGTGSYEQYF. CDR3 DNA sequence: TGTGCCAGCAGCTTACCCGGGACAGGCTCCTACGAGCAGTACTTC.

The V call is TRBV29-1, the J call TRBJ2-1; D is possibly TRBD2 (7 bases). CDR1 is SQVTM and CDR2 is ANQGSEA in the germline V gene. This CDR3 is built from 13 residues. Trimming took off 3 bases at V and 7 bases at J, with 13 bases between the two ends. The CDR3 loop reads CSVDRRGGNEQFF. CDR3 bases: TGCAGCGTTGATCGGAGGGGGGGTAATGAGCAGTTCTTC.

The chain employs TRBV27 and TRBJ1-6, with TRBD1 as a possible D gene (6 bases). This CDR3 has 16 residues. Looked up from germline, CDR1 is MNHEY and CDR2 is SMNVEV (reference sequence). V lost 7 bases to trimming and J lost 8 bases, with 21 bases between them. CDR3 sequence (DNA): TGTGCCAGCACCCCCACCTCCGGGACATTATATTCACCCCTCCACTTT. Translated: CASTPTSGTLYSPLHF.

This chain joins TRBV14 and TRBJ1-2; 10 nucleotides match TRBD1. V shed 3 bases, J shed 6 bases, and the junction held 13 bases outside the gene matches. The CDR3 is 17 amino acids. Germline CDR1 SGHDN, CDR2 FVKESK. CDR3 coding DNA: TGTGCCAGCAGCCAGACGGACAGGGGGAAGTTCCGTCATGGCTACACCTTC. Translating gives CASSQTDRGKFRHGYTF.

The chain recombines TRBV4-1 with TRBJ1-5; 8 nucleotides align to TRBD1. This CDR3 spans 13 amino acids. In germline, CDR1 is MGHRA, CDR2 YSYEKL. V trimming: 6 bases; J trimming: 5 bases; junction bases outside the gene matches: 3. DNA for the CDR3: TGCGCCAGCAGGGCGACAGGGGATCAGCCCCAGCATTTT. Its translation is CASRATGDQPQHF.

This rearrangement joins TRBV7-9 to TRBJ1-1; D is undetermined. The germline V and J ends were trimmed by 5 bases and 7 bases, with 14 bases remaining between them. Germline assignment: CDR1 SEHNR and CDR2 FQNEAQ (reference sequence). The length of the CDR3 is 13 residues. This chain's CDR3 is CASSPTTRGEAFF. The DNA of the CDR3 is TGTGCCAGCAGCCCCACGACGCGGGGTGAAGCTTTCTTT.

This clone was counted once. This chain joins TRBV7-2 and TRBJ1-1; 8 bases line up with TRBD1. J lost 4 bases, V lost 4 bases, and 5 bases had no gene match. This CDR3 is built from 14 residues. Germline V gene lookup returns CDR1 SGHTA and CDR2 FQGNSA. The CDR3 protein is CASSWTGKGTEAFF. In DNA, the CDR3 is TGTGCCAGCAGCTGGACAGGGAAGGGCACTGAAGCTTTCTTT.

About this clone: The identical CDR3 is also encoded by other nucleotide sequences in the sample. This rearrangement joins TRBV3-1 (or the pseudogene TRBV3-2) to TRBJ2-5, with a weak D call TRBD1 (6 bases). This CDR3 is 16 amino acids long. Trimming cost V 3 bases and J 4 bases, with 18 bases left between them. Germline CDR1 and CDR2: LGHDT and YNNKEL (reference sequence). The CDR3 spells CASSHGFGGRGETQYF. CDR3 nucleotide sequence: TGTGCCAGCAGCCATGGTTTTGGGGGCCGGGGAGAGACCCAGTACTTC.